The 18 T cell receptor beta chains reported below all come from one sample, sequenced in a study of post-analysis software for immune sequencing data (dated by TCRdb to the mid-2010s). Points the paper makes about the study in general: Patients showed significantly higher frequencies than controls for several TRBV segments, among them TRBV5-6, TRBV5-1 and TRBV20-1.

The protocol used for the library was PCR. Sequencing was carried out with an Illumina HiSeq 2500. To reduce PCR and sequencing biases, unique molecular identifiers were built into the TCR beta cDNA libraries. TCRdb applied fastp at Q25 and MiXCR to the public reads, then kept only in-frame beta chains. For every CDR3 protein sequence, its rows merge into one entry that carries the most common genes and DNA. This sample gives approximately 360,000 distinct CDR3 sequences in total; 30% to 45% of them show up just once. About an eighth of the sample belongs to the ten largest clones. No cognate antigen is known for these TCRs. The sample consisted of blood. The receptors derive from a girl between 10 and 17 years old with multiple sclerosis.

The chain employs TRBV7-6 and TRBJ2-3, with D uncertain. Germline CDR1 reads SGHVS; CDR2 reads FNYEAQ. The CDR3 runs 16 residues. Between the trimmed V and J ends, which lost 3 bases and 1 base, there was a span of 14 bases. CDR3 bases: TGTGCCAGCAGCTTGGAGATCCTGGTGGGCACAGATACGCAGTATTTT. It yields the protein CASSLEILVGTDTQYF.

The gene calls are TRBV4-2 and TRBJ2-5, with 13 nucleotides matching TRBD2. The germline gives CDR1 LGHNA, CDR2 YNFKEQ. The V gene end was trimmed by 0 bases and the J gene end by 3 bases; junction bases not matched to a gene: 10. The CDR3 extends over 19 amino acids. The CDR3 DNA reads TGTGCCAGCAGCCAAGACGGAAAACTAGCGGGGGGGCTGGAAGAGACCCAGTACTTC. Its protein is CASSQDGKLAGGLEETQYF.

The sample holds a few counts of this clonotype. The V gene is TRBV4-1, the J gene TRBJ1-2, with D maybe TRBD1 (6 bases). CDR3 length: 16 amino acids. Germline V gene data show CDR1 as MGHRA and CDR2 as YSYEKL. Trimming took off 0 bases at V and 4 bases at J, with 15 bases between the two ends. Here the CDR3 reads CASSQDQDVGGYGYTF. In nucleotides, the CDR3 is TGCGCCAGCAGCCAAGATCAGGATGTAGGGGGCTATGGCTACACCTTC.

The chain uses TRBV7-3 and TRBJ1-2, with 8 bases identical to TRBD1. Per germline, CDR1 SGHTA and CDR2 FQGTGA. The junction had 11 bases not matched to a gene; V was cut back by 2 bases and J by 3 bases. This CDR3 has 17 residues. CDR3 sequence: CASSLLPGGAGDYGYTF. The CDR3 region has the DNA TGTGCCAGCAGCTTACTGCCAGGGGGCGCGGGTGACTATGGCTACACCTTC.

The rearrangement links TRBV7-9 to TRBJ2-5; TRBD1 matches at 8 bases. The DNA end is a closer match to TRBJ2-7, so the J assignment may be wrong. This CDR3 comprises 14 residues. Germline V gene sequence: CDR1 SEHNR, CDR2 FQNEAQ (reference sequence). CDR3 amino acids: CASSERQGSGEQYF. CDR3 nucleotide sequence: TGTGCCAGCAGCGAGAGACAGGGGTCTGGCGAGCAGTACTTC.

This clonotype was seen at least ten times. The genes are TRBV6-2 or TRBV6-3 and TRBJ2-6; D unresolved. V shed 6 bases and J shed 0 bases, with 6 bases lying between them. CDR1 and CDR2 (germline): MNHEY, SVGEGT. The CDR3 loop spans 14 amino acids. Here the CDR3 reads CASSPVSGANVLTF. The CDR3 DNA sequence: TGTGCCAGCAGCCCGGTCTCTGGGGCCAACGTCCTGACTTTC.

This clonotype was counted at least ten times. The chain uses TRBV12-3 or TRBV12-4 and TRBJ2-1, with 10 bases matching TRBD2. V was pared by 2 bases and J by 6 bases, with 1 base of the junction left unmatched. The CDR3 has 14 amino acids. CDR3 protein: CASSLTSGTNEQFF. The CDR3 DNA sequence: TGTGCCAGCAGTTTAACTAGCGGGACCAATGAGCAGTTCTTC.

This clonotype was observed a few times. The genes are TRBV27 and TRBJ2-7, with D perhaps matching TRBD2 (5 bases). With 5 bases removed from V and 1 base from J, the gap between germline ends came to 12 bases. The V gene's germline CDR1 is MNHEY and CDR2 SMNVEV (reference sequence). The CDR3 contains 14 residues. CDR3 region: CASSQTGRSYEQYF. The CDR3 bases are TGTGCCAGCAGTCAGACGGGAAGATCCTACGAGCAGTACTTC.

The rearrangement uses TRBV12-3 or TRBV12-4 and TRBJ1-5, with a weak D call TRBD1 (6 bases). The CDR3 extends over 15 amino acids. The V end lost 3 bases, the J end lost 0 bases, and 9 bases lay between the germline ends. CDR3 sequence reads: CASSFAGDSNQPQHF. DNA for the CDR3: TGTGCCAGCAGTTTCGCAGGGGATAGCAATCAGCCCCAGCATTTT.

This clonotype was counted only a few times. The genes are TRBV7-8 and TRBJ1-2; 7 positions match TRBD1. CDR3 length: 15 amino acids. V was clipped by 1 base and J by 5 bases; unmatched bases: 7. Germline-derived CDR1 and CDR2 are SGHVS and FQNEAQ. The CDR3 region has the DNA TGTGCCAGCAGCTTAGGATTGGGCAGGGGGTATGGCTACACCTTC. Amino acid sequence: CASSLGLGRGYGYTF.

V is TRBV5-4 and J is TRBJ1-1; D remains unclear. Germline CDR1 SGHNT, CDR2 YYREEE (reference sequence). The CDR3 sequence is 13 residues long. V lost 1 base to trimming and J lost 5 bases, with 9 bases between them. The CDR3 sequence: CASSLQVDTEAFF. The CDR3 nucleotides read TGTGCCAGCAGCTTGCAGGTGGATACTGAAGCTTTCTTT.

This clonotype was seen a handful of times. The chain carries TRBV5-1 and TRBJ2-7; no firm D call. The germline V gene has CDR1 SGHRS and CDR2 YFSETQ. The CDR3 consists of 15 residues. V lost 0 bases and J lost 2, with 12 bases in between. The CDR3 sequence is CASSLAFQRAYEQYF. The CDR3 coding sequence is TGCGCCAGCAGCTTGGCTTTTCAGAGAGCCTACGAGCAGTACTTC.

A few counts support this clonotype. The gene calls are TRBV29-1 and TRBJ2-1; 8 bases align to TRBD2. Looked up from germline, CDR1 is SQVTM and CDR2 is ANQGSEA. Unmatched junction bases numbered 6, after V lost 2 bases and J lost 3 bases. The CDR3 runs to 15 residues. The CDR3 protein is CSVEYRLANYNEQFF. CDR3 nucleotides: TGCAGCGTTGAATACCGACTAGCGAACTACAATGAGCAGTTCTTC.

At least ten counts were recorded for this clonotype. The chain has TRBV5-1 and TRBJ2-7; D tentatively reads TRBD1 or TRBD2 (5 bases each). Germline-derived CDR1 and CDR2 are SGHRS and YFSETQ. With 4 bases removed from V and 4 bases from J, the gap between germline ends came to 12 bases. This CDR3 is built from 13 residues. This chain's CDR3 is CASSAGTSYEQYF. CDR3 bases: TGCGCCAGCAGCGCCGGGACCTCTTACGAGCAGTACTTC.

This clonotype appeared many times. CDR3 protein: CASSGTSGGFLAYEQYF. CDR3 DNA: TGTGCCAGCAGTGGGACTAGCGGGGGATTCCTGGCCTACGAGCAGTACTTC. The chain is built from TRBV28 and TRBJ2-7; 14 bases line up with TRBD2. CDR3 length: 17 amino acids. V was pared by 5 bases and J by 2 bases, with 8 bases of the junction left unmatched. Per germline, CDR1 MDHEN and CDR2 SYDVKM.

The chain joins TRBV7-8 to TRBJ2-3; D gene ambiguous. Germline loops: CDR1 SGHVS, CDR2 FQNEAQ. Trimming left V 5 bases short and J 2 bases short, with 11 bases between. The CDR3 is 14 residues long. Here the CDR3 reads CASSPGLTTDTQYF. The CDR3 DNA reads as TGTGCCAGCAGCCCCGGGCTCACCACAGATACGCAGTATTTT.

The gene calls are TRBV5-1 and TRBJ2-5; 7 positions agree with TRBD1. Germline V gene data show CDR1 as SGHRS and CDR2 as YFSETQ. V dropped 2 bases and J dropped 1; count of bases not matched to a gene: 5. The CDR3 is 15 amino acids. In DNA, the CDR3 is TGCGCCAGCAGCTTATTTGGACAGGTCCAAGAGACCCAGTACTTC. It specifies CASSLFGQVQETQYF.

This clonotype has a handful of counts. This rearrangement joins TRBV19 to TRBJ1-5; a possible D gene is TRBD1 (5 bases). Germline CDR1 LNHDA, CDR2 SQIVND (reference sequence). V was cut by 3 bases and J by 5 bases, with 11 bases left in between. The length of the CDR3 is 14 residues. The CDR3 DNA reads TGTGCCAGTAGTATGAGGCAGGGCCATCAGCCCCAGCATTTT. Encoded protein: CASSMRQGHQPQHF. The whole variable domain, filled in from reference TRBV19 and TRBJ1-5, reads DGGITQSPKYLFRKEGQNVTLSCEQNLNHDAMYWYRQDPGQGLRLIYYSQIVNDFQKGDIAEGYSVSREKKESFPLTVTSAQKNPTAFYLCASSMRQGHQPQHFGDGTRLSIL.